This T cell receptor (beta chain) was captured by sequencing in a study of read filtering for tumor transcriptome and immune sequencing. Across the study: By R-ISS, stages I, II and III held about 8, 15 and 7 patients. IR-seq gave about 4.05 to 11 million TCR reads per sample; RNA-seq gave 85 to 1273.

The CDR3 sequence is 15 residues long. Germline lookup yields CDR1 LGHNT and CDR2 FRNRAP. Trimming cost V 0 bases and J 3 bases, with 9 bases left between them. Findings and limits, study-wide: Sorted CD138-negative bone marrow cells were not purified T cells.

From roughly 0.4 ug of RNA, a library with molecular barcoded alpha/delta and beta/gamma adaptors was made. A single record per CDR3 protein comes from TCRdb applying MiXCR to the reads. The sample holds under 150,000 distinct CDR3 sequences; over 10% are singletons and the top ten take 7.5% to 10%. Sampling of bone marrow took place during active disease in every patient. Ten or more counts support this clonotype. What it binds is not known. Sequenced input: a population of CD138-negative cells sorted from bone marrow. This clonotype was sampled from a donor aged 40 or older with multiple myeloma. This rearrangement joins TRBV12-5 to TRBJ2-1; TRBD2 is a possible D gene (5 bases). CDR3 in DNA: TGTGCTAGTGGTTTGGTTTCAGCGGTCTACAATGAGCAGTTCTTC. As protein: CASGLVSAVYNEQFF.